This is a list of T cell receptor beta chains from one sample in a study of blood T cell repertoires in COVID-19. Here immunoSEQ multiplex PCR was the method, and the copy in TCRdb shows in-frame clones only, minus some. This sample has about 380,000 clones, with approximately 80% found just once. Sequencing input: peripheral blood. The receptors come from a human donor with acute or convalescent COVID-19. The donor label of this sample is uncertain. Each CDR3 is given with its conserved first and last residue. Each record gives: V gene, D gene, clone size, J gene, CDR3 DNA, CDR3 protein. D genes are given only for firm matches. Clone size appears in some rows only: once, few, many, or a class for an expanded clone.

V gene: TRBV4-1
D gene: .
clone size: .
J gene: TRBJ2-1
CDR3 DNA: TGCGCCAGCAGCCAAGTTCCCAGCGGGTCTTCAAATGAGCAGTTCTTC
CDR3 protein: CASSQVPSGSSNEQFF

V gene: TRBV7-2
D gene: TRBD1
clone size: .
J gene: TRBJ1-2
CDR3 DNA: TGTGCCAGCAGCCCGACAGGGACCAACATGGGGGCTAACTATGGCTACACCTTC
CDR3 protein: CASSPTGTNMGANYGYTF

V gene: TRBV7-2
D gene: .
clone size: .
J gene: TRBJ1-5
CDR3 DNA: TGTGCCACCACTCGAGGAGTTCAGCCCCAGCATTTT
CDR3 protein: CATTRGVQPQHF

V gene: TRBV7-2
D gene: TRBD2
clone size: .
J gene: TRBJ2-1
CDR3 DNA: TGTGCCAGCGGCGAGCGGGAGGGCCCCTACAATGAGCAGTTCTTC
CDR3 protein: CASGEREGPYNEQFF

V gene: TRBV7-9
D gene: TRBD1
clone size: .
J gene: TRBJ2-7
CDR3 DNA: TGTGCCAGCAGCCCAGGCGGGACAGGGTCCTACGAGCAGTACTTC
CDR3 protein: CASSPGGTGSYEQYF

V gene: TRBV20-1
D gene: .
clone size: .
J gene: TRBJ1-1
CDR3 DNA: TGCAGTGCTAGCCCGGGTACAGCTTTCTTT
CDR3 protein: CSASPGTAFF

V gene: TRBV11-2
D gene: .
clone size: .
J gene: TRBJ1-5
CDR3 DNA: TGTGCCAGCAGCCCTTCGGGGGGGTTGGCACAGCCCCAGCATTTT
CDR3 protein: CASSPSGGLAQPQHF

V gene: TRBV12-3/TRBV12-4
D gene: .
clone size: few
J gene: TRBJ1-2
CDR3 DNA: TGTGCCAGCAGTTTAGCTGGCAGGGGCTACACCTTC
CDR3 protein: CASSLAGRGYTF

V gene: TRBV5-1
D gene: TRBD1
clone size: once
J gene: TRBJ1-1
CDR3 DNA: TGCGCCAGCAGCTCTTATCCCGGGACAGGGGGAACTGAAGCTTTCTTT
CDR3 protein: CASSSYPGTGGTEAFF

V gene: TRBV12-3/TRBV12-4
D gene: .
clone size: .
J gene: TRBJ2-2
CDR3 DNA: TGTGCCAGCAATCCGACAGTCACCGGGGAGCTGTTTTTT
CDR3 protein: CASNPTVTGELFF

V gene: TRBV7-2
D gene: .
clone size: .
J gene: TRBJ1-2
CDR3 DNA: TGTGCCAGCAGCCCCAGGAGGGGAGGTGACGGCTACACCTTC
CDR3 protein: CASSPRRGGDGYTF

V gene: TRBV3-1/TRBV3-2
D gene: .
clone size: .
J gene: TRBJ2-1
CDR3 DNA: TGTGCCAGCAGCCAAGAAGCGGGTCGTCCCAATGAGCAGTTCTTC
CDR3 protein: CASSQEAGRPNEQFF

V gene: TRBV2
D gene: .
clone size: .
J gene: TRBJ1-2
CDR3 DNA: TGTGCCAGCAGTGAATCTAGGGACATTGGCTACACCTTC
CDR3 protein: CASSESRDIGYTF

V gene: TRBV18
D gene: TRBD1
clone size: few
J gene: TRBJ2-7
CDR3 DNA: TGTGCCAGCTCACCACCGGGACAGGACTCCTACGAGCAGTACTTC
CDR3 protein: CASSPPGQDSYEQYF

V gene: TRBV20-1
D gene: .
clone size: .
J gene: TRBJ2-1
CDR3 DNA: TGCAGTGCTAGCGGTGTATATGAGCAGTTCTTC
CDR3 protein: CSASGVYEQFF

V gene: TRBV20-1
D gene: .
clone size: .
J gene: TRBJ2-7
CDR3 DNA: TGCAGGGCGAGCGGTCCCTACGAGCAGTACTTC
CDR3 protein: CRASGPYEQYF

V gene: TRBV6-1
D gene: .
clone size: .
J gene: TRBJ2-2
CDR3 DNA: TGTGCCAGCAGTAAGATCCGGGGAAACACCGGGGAGCTGTTTTTT
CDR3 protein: CASSKIRGNTGELFF

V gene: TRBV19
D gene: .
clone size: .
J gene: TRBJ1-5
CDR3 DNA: TGTGCCAGCCAGATGACAGGAGCCGCGGGGCCCCAGCATTTT
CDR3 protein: CASQMTGAAGPQHF

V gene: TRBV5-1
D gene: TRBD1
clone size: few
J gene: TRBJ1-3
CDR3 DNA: TGCGCCAGCAGCCCACCCGGGACAGGGTCTGGAAACACCATATATTTT
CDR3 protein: CASSPPGTGSGNTIYF

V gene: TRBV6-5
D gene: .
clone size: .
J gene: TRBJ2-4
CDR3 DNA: TGTGCCAGCAGTTACTACAGGCTCGGCAAAAACATTCAGTACTTC
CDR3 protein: CASSYYRLGKNIQYF

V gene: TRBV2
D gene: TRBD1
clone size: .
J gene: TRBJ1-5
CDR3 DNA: TGTGCCAGCAGTGAGAGGGAGACAGGGAGCCAGCCCCAGCATTTT
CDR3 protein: CASSERETGSQPQHF

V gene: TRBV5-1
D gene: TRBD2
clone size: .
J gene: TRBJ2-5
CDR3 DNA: TGCGCCAGCAGCTTGGGGACTAGCTCCTCCCAGACCCAGTACTTC
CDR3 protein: CASSLGTSSSQTQYF

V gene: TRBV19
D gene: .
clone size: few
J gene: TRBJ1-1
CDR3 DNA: TGTGCCAGTAGTATAGTAGCATCCACTGAAGCTTTCTTT
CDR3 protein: CASSIVASTEAFF

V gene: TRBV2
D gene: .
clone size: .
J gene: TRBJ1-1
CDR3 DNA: TGTGCCAGCAGGGTCGCGGGACCCGAAGCTTTCTTT
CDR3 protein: CASRVAGPEAFF

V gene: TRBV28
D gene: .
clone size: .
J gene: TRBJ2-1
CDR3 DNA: TGTGCCAGCAGTCCGAGGGGGGGGAGGGATGAGCAGTTCTTC
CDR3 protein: CASSPRGGRDEQFF

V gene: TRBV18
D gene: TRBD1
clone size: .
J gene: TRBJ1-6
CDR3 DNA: TGTGCCAGCTCACGGGACAGGGATAATTCACCCCTCCACTTT
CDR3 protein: CASSRDRDNSPLHF

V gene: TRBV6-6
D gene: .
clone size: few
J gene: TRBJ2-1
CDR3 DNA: TGTGCCAGCAGTTACTCTTCTTTTAGTGAGCAGTTCTTC
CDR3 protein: CASSYSSFSEQFF

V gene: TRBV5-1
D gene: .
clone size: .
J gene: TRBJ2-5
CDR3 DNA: TGCGCCAGCAGCTTGGCCTCTAGGAGCCCTGGCGAGACCCAGTACTTC
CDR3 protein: CASSLASRSPGETQYF

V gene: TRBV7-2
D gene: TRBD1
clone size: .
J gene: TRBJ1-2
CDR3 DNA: TGTGCCAGCAGCGAGGGACAGCCACTCAACTATGGCTACACCTTC
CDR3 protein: CASSEGQPLNYGYTF

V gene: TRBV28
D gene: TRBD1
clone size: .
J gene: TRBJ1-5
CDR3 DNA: TGTGCCAGCAGTTTATGGGACAGGCTGGATCAGCCCCAGCATTTT
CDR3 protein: CASSLWDRLDQPQHF

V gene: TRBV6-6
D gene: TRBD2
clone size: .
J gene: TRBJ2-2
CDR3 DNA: TGTGCCAGCAGCCCACTAGCGGGAGACACCGGGGAGCTGTTTTTT
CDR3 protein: CASSPLAGDTGELFF

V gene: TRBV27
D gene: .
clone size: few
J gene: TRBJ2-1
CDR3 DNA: TGTGCCAGCATCCCCACAAACTCCTACAATGAGCAGTTCTTC
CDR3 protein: CASIPTNSYNEQFF

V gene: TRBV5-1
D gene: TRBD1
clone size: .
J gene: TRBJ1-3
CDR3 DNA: TGCGCCAGCAGCCGATCGGGACAGGGCAACACCATATATTTT
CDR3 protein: CASSRSGQGNTIYF

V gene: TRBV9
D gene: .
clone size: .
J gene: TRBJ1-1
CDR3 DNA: TGTGCCAGCAGCGTAGAAGCGAGGCAGGGGTCCGCTGAAGCTTTCTTT
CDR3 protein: CASSVEARQGSAEAFF

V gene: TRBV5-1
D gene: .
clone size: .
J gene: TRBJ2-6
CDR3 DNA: TGCGCCAGCAGCTTGGTGGCCAGCTCTGGGGCCAACGTCCTGACTTTC
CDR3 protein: CASSLVASSGANVLTF

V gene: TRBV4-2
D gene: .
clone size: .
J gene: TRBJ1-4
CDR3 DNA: TGTGCCAGCAGCCGAGAGGAGCGGTCCTCTAATGAAAAACTGTTTTTT
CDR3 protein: CASSREERSSNEKLFF

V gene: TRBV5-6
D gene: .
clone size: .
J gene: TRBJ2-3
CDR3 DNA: TGTGCCAGCAGCTTGAGATGGGGCGCAGGCACAGATACGCAGTATTTT
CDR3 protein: CASSLRWGAGTDTQYF

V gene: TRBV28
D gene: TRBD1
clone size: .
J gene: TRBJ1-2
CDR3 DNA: TGTGCCAGCAGTTTAGACAGGGCGGGCTACACCTTC
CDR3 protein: CASSLDRAGYTF

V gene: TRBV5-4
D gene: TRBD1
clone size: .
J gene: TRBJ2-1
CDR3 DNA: TGTGCCAGCAGCCTGGAACCGGGACAGTTTAATCACAATGAGCAGTTCTTC
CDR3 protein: CASSLEPGQFNHNEQFF

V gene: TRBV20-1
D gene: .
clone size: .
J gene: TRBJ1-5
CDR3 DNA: TGCAGTGCTAGTGCAGTCCGAGAAGGGGCCCGAGGCAATCAGCCCCAGCATTTT
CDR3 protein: CSASAVREGARGNQPQHF

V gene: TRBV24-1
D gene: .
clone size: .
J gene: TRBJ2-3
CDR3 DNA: TGTGCCACCAGTGATTCAGGAGGGACGCAGTATTTT
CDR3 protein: CATSDSGGTQYF

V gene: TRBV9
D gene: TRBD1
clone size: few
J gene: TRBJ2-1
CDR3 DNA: TGTGCCAGCAGCGCCCAACAGGGGAACTACAATGAGCAGTTCTTC
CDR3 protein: CASSAQQGNYNEQFF

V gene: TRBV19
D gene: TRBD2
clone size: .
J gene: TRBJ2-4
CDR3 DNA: TGTGCCAGTAGTATTGGGGGGGGCAAAAACATTCAGTACTTC
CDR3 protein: CASSIGGGKNIQYF

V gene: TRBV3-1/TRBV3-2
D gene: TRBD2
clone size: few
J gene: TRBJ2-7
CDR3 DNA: TGTGCCAGCAGCCCGCCGGGACTAGCGGGGAACTACGAGCAGTACTTC
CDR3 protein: CASSPPGLAGNYEQYF

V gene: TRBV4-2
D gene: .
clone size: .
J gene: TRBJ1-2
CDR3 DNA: TGTGCCAGCAGCCAAGTCGGAGGGGAGTATGGCTACACCTTC
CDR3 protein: CASSQVGGEYGYTF